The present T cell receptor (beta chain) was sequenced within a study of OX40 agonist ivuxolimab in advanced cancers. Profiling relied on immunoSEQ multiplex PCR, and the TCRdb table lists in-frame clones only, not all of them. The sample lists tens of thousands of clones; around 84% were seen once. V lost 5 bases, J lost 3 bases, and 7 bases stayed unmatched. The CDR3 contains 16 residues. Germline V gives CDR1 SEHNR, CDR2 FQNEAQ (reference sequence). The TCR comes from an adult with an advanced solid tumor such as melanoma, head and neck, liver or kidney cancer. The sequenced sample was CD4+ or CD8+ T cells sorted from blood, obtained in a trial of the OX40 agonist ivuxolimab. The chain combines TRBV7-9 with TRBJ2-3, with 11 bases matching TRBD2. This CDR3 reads CASSPPGLAATDTQYF. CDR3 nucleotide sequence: TGTGCCAGCAGCCCTCCGGGACTAGCGGCTACAGATACGCAGTATTTT.